This paragraph covers one T cell receptor (beta chain) sequence. Its specificity is unknown. These donors counted as nominally healthy when sampled, but unrecorded immune exposures were likely. These data are taken from a study of cytomegalovirus exposure and HLA in healthy donors. Study-wide results and caveats: Versus the 666-donor mean, an Asian-associated ancestry cluster reportedly showed fewer N-insertions in a later analysis. The authors confirmed in vitro that a few CMV-associated chains were specific for CMV antigens.

With 60 Vbeta and 13 Jbeta primers, the PCR was carried out. Method: immunoSEQ multiplex PCR; TCRdb's copy keeps in-frame clones and lacks some. The sample holds 90,000 to 140,000 clones, around 84% seen once. The CDR3 contains 21 residues. The sample taken for sequencing was PBMCs. The chain links TRBV21-1 to TRBJ2-1; the D call TRBD1 from the table was never checked on the DNA. TRBV21-1 is reported as a pseudogene. This TCR was sampled from a young man in good health and CMV-seronegative. In DNA form, the CDR3 reads TGTGCCAGCAGCAAAGCACCTGACGGGACAGGGACCCGTACCCGTTACAATGAGCAGTTCTTC. Translated, it gives CASSKAPDGTGTRTRYNEQFF.